The clone carrying this T cell receptor (beta chain) was detected once. This specimen comes from a study of T cells in Graves' hyperthyroidism and ophthalmopathy. Study-level background: Prior to any treatment, at the point of initial diagnosis, peripheral blood was collected.

Germline V CDR1 and CDR2: PRHDT, FYEKMQ (reference sequence). V dropped 5 bases and J dropped 8 bases, with 10 bases sitting between them. The CDR3 consists of 13 residues. Authors of the study amplified TCR beta CDR3 regions from RNA transcripts. TCR CDR3 regions were first amplified by RT-PCR with HTBI primers. One entry per CDR3 protein results from TCRdb running MiXCR on the multiplex PCR reads. Here the sample spans 700,000 to 950,000 distinct CDR3 sequences, around 40% being singletons. The sequencing sample was made of blood. The genes are TRBV13 and TRBJ1-6; a possible D gene is TRBD1 (5 bases). The TCR was taken from a woman in her thirties or forties with Graves' hyperthyroidism. CDR3 sequence reads: CASSQRGYSPLHF. CDR3 DNA sequence: TGTGCCAGCAGCCAGAGGGGATATTCACCCCTCCACTTT.